This T cell receptor beta chain was sequenced for a study of blood T cell repertoires in COVID-19. At the level of the study: Collection of acute and convalescent COVID-19 samples took place in the United States, Italy and Spain. PBMCs, B-cell-depleted T cells, or T cells provided the cDNA or gDNA that made up the material.

Per the authors' pipeline: Researchers report that nucleated cell counts were estimated from reference gene primer amplification. The protocol was immunoSEQ multiplex PCR, while the TCRdb copy is restricted to in-frame clones and leaves out a portion. V, J and clone size are taken as reported in that table, and D and trimming were inferred from the DNA itself. The top ten hold approximately 6.9% of the sample, which has under 200,000 clones, 80% seen once. This clonotype originated in a man in his 60s with acute or convalescent COVID-19. Sequencing used peripheral blood.

CDR3 nucleotide sequence: TGTGCCAGCAGCAGCCTGACAGGGGGTTATTATGGCTACACCTTC. Its translation is CASSSLTGGYYGYTF. The chain couples TRBV5-6 to TRBJ1-2; TRBD1 aligns across 9 bases. CDR1 and CDR2 (germline): SGHDT, YYEEEE. V gave up 4 bases and J gave up 5 bases; unmatched junction bases: 9. The CDR3 totals 15 residues.